These T cell receptor beta chains were read from a single sample in a study of T cell responses to AZD1222 COVID-19 vaccine. Repertoires were generated with immunoSEQ multiplex PCR, while TCRdb's copy carries only in-frame clones and drops some. The data show 150,000 or so clones, with roughly 89% seen just once and around 5.1% held by the top ten. The sample here was peripheral blood, taken on day 0 of AZD1222 vaccination. These receptors all stem from an adult in good health. Both conserved end residues are part of each CDR3. D genes are given only for firm matches. Size is omitted from some rows. Given values are once, few, many or a class for expanded clones.

j_call d_call clone_size v_call cdr3_aa cdr3_nt
TRBJ2-5 TRBD1 . TRBV24-1 CATSDVDRAETQYF TGTGCCACCAGTGATGTGGACAGGGCAGAGACCCAGTACTTC
TRBJ1-6 TRBD1 . TRBV5-4 CASSLDRGLSPLHF TGTGCCAGCAGCTTGGACAGGGGGCTTTCACCCCTCCACTTT
TRBJ2-7 . . TRBV11-2 CASSLGAGLSYEQYF TGTGCCAGCAGCTTGGGCGCGGGACTCAGCTACGAGCAGTACTTC
TRBJ2-7 TRBD2 . TRBV29-1 CSVETGTISYEQYF TGCAGCGTGGAAACCGGGACTATATCCTACGAGCAGTACTTC
TRBJ2-1 TRBD2 . TRBV4-1 CASSQDPAGGAGEQFF TGCGCCAGCAGCCAAGATCCAGCGGGGGGGGCTGGTGAGCAGTTCTTC
TRBJ1-6 TRBD1 few TRBV28 CASSYMGQGVNSPLHF TGTGCCAGCAGTTATATGGGACAGGGGGTTAATTCACCCCTCCACTTT
TRBJ2-5 . . TRBV3-1/TRBV3-2 CASSQDLTTLSQETQYF TGTGCCAGCAGCCAAGATCTTACGACACTGTCCCAAGAGACCCAGTACTTC
TRBJ1-1 . . TRBV10-1 CASMGTEAFF TGCGCCAGCATGGGTACTGAAGCTTTCTTT
TRBJ2-1 . . TRBV9 CASSVSSEVGPRYNEQFF TGTGCCAGCAGCGTAAGTTCTGAGGTGGGACCAAGATACAATGAGCAGTTCTTC
TRBJ2-7 TRBD1 . TRBV28 CAGGQGAYEQYF TGTGCCGGGGGACAGGGGGCGTACGAGCAGTACTTC
TRBJ2-5 . once TRBV11-2 CASNSGETQYF TGTGCCAGCAACAGTGGGGAGACCCAGTACTTC
TRBJ1-1 . . TRBV3-1/TRBV3-2 CASSQGPTEAFF TGTGCCAGCAGCCAAGGACCCACTGAAGCTTTCTTT
TRBJ1-1 . . TRBV12-3/TRBV12-4 CASSLRTPFFAFF TGTGCCAGCAGCCTTCGGACTCCGTTTTTCGCTTTCTTT